The entry below describes one T cell receptor (beta chain). Its antigen is not identified. At one of its ends the junction is not consistent with the germline gene, which may arise from a read error. These data belong to a study of T cell repertoires in cytomegalovirus infection. Study information: Recently identified HLA-C-restricted CMV epitopes and well-studied HLA-B-restricted CMV epitopes were used by the study. Indicated by public TCR beta signatures were CMV infection and matching HLA type. Overall study findings and caveats: Dominating the ex vivo response were TCR beta clonotypes that were CMV-specific and HLA-C-restricted.

CDR1 is SNHLY, CDR2 FYNNEI, per germline. The CDR3 loop spans 16 amino acids. One entry per CDR3 protein results from TCRdb running MiXCR on the reads. Of about 890,000 distinct CDR3 sequences listed, 31% are singletons. The sample was cultured CD8+ T cells from PBMCs, taken from culture after CMV antigen stimulation. The rearrangement joins TRBV2 to TRBJ2-3, with TRBD2 identical over 9 bases. This sequence was found in a human donor in good health (CMV status not recorded). Some clones in this sample may be carry-over from other donors' samples. CDR3 nucleotide sequence: TGTACCAGCAGCCTAGGACTAGCGAGTTTGGCAGATACGCAGTATTTT. Protein sequence: CTSSLGLASLADTQYF.